This TCR beta chain is from a study of blood T cell repertoires in COVID-19. The table came from immunoSEQ multiplex PCR; TCRdb's copy has only in-frame clones and leaves some out. Of over 450,000 clones listed, 89% are singletons. This CDR3 region has 14 residues. Trimming took 0 bases from V and 8 from J; bases not matched to a gene: 6. CDR1 SGHDN and CDR2 FVKESK come from the germline V gene. The material sequenced was peripheral blood. This rearrangement joins TRBV14 to TRBJ1-2; 7 positions match TRBD1. The source of this sequence is a young man with COVID-19, enrolled during active disease. CDR3 region: CASSQENRGGGYTF. The CDR3 coding sequence is TGTGCCAGCAGCCAAGAAAACAGGGGCGGAGGCTACACCTTC.